The 5 T cell receptor beta chains in this list originate from one sample, sequenced in a study of identical twins. Via MiXCR, TCRdb re-called the 5' RACE reads, giving one row per CDR3 protein. Here the sample spans about 430,000 distinct CDR3 sequences, under 20% being singletons. Sequencing used naive T cells sorted from blood. The receptors derive from a man aged 50 to 60 in good health.

The chain combines TRBV5-1 with TRBJ1-1, with D tentatively TRBD1 (6 bases). Trimming pared 4 bases from V and 1 base from J, leaving 14 bases between. CDR3 length: 15 residues. CDR1 SGHRS and CDR2 YFSETQ come from the germline V gene. The CDR3 DNA reads as TGCGCCAGCAGCAAACCAGGGGTTGCGAACACTGAAGCTTTCTTT. This gives the protein CASSKPGVANTEAFF.

The chain employs TRBV28 and TRBJ1-2; D is ambiguous. The V end lost 2 bases, the J end lost 5 bases, and 18 bases lay between the germline ends. The CDR3 length is 16 residues. Germline V gives CDR1 MDHEN, CDR2 SYDVKM. DNA of the CDR3: TGTGCCAGCAGTTTAGTTTCGGGCAGTACCCGATATGGCTACACCTTC. This sequence encodes CASSLVSGSTRYGYTF.

Note on this clonotype: A much larger clone is a single base away; this may be a read error. This chain links TRBV20-1 with TRBJ2-5; D call uncertain. The CDR3 runs to 14 residues. Germline-derived CDR1 and CDR2 are DFQATT and SNEGSKA (reference sequence). V was pared by 3 bases and J by 5 bases, with 16 bases between. CDR3 sequence: CSARIPRESETQYF. Here the CDR3 DNA reads TGCAGTGCTAGGATCCCTCGCGAGAGTGAGACCCAGTACTTC.

This rearrangement joins TRBV4-1 to TRBJ1-1; 8 nucleotides align to TRBD1. Per germline, CDR1 MGHRA and CDR2 YSYEKL. The CDR3 runs 15 residues. Trimming removed 3 bases from V and 5 bases from J; junction bases left unmatched: 8. The CDR3 loop reads CASSHKDRVATEAFF. CDR3 bases: TGCGCCAGCAGCCATAAGGACAGGGTCGCAACTGAAGCTTTCTTT.

V is TRBV14 and J is TRBJ2-1; D possibly matches TRBD1 or TRBD2 (7 bases each). Germline V gives CDR1 SGHDN, CDR2 FVKESK. Trimming stripped 3 bases from V and 1 base from J, with 13 bases between. The CDR3 consists of 16 residues. The CDR3 DNA reads as TGTGCCAGCAGCCACCCAGGGGGACTATCCTACAATGAGCAGTTCTTC. Translated: CASSHPGGLSYNEQFF.